Below, 27 T cell receptor beta chains from the same sample are listed, as sequenced in a study of blood T cells in healthy people across ages. The authors ran a second PCR of 7 to 11 cycles using a sample-barcoded 5' primer and a J-beta primer mix. Each CDR3 protein is one row after TCRdb ran MiXCR on the 5' RACE reads. Of roughly 700,000 distinct CDR3 sequences listed, around a quarter are singletons. These data are also associated with another study on T cells of mothers and their children.

The sequencing input was blood. The receptors here all came from a boy younger than 18 in good health.

The chain combines TRBV20-1 with TRBJ1-5; 7 bases are a match to TRBD1. Trimming cost V 5 bases and J 0 bases; bases outside gene matches: 13. The CDR3 is made up of 17 amino acids. Looked up from germline, CDR1 is DFQATT and CDR2 is SNEGSKA (reference sequence). CDR3 DNA sequence: TGCAGTGCTGGTGACAGGGACGTCGGATATAGCAATCAGCCCCAGCATTTT. Translating it yields CSAGDRDVGYSNQPQHF.

As for this clonotype: The junction and the germline gene differ at one end; a read error may be behind it. V usage is TRBV5-1 and J usage is TRBJ2-7; 7 nucleotides agree with TRBD2. This CDR3 region has 15 residues. Looked up from germline, CDR1 is SGHRS and CDR2 is YFSETQ. In DNA form, the CDR3 reads TGCGCCAGCAGCCCGCAAAGCGGGAACTCCCACGAGCAGTACTTC. Amino acids: CASSPQSGNSHEQYF.

This clonotype appeared a few times. The chain joins TRBV12-3 or TRBV12-4 to TRBJ1-4; D unresolved. The CDR3 contains 14 residues. The V and J ends lost 3 bases and 1 base respectively, with 6 bases between them. Here the CDR3 DNA reads TGTGCCAGCAGTTTGGCCGTAACTAATGAAAAACTGTTTTTT. This sequence encodes CASSLAVTNEKLFF.

In this sample, this clonotype turned up a few times. The chain employs TRBV7-9 and TRBJ2-6; the match to TRBD1 covers 8 bases. V was pared by 4 bases and J by 2 bases, with 10 bases of the junction left unmatched. The CDR3 loop spans 18 amino acids. Germline V lookup: CDR1 SEHNR, CDR2 FQNEAQ (reference sequence). The CDR3 loop reads CASSSFRTGNAGANVLTF. CDR3 DNA sequence: TGTGCCAGCAGCTCCTTCCGGACAGGGAATGCTGGGGCCAACGTCCTGACTTTC.

This clonotype was counted between two and nine times. V is TRBV5-1 and J is TRBJ2-5; D is possibly TRBD1 (5 bases). In germline, CDR1 is SGHRS, CDR2 YFSETQ. Deletions cut 2 bases from V and 1 base from J, with 9 bases between. The CDR3 is made up of 14 amino acids. CDR3 DNA: TGCGCCAGCAGCTTTGGGGCCAGCCAAGAGACCCAGTACTTC. Translating gives CASSFGASQETQYF.

The V gene is TRBV27, the J gene TRBJ1-4; no firm D call. Trimming left V 2 bases short and J 13 bases short, with 8 bases between. Germline CDR1 is MNHEY and CDR2 is SMNVEV (reference sequence). The CDR3 has 11 residues. The DNA for the CDR3 is TGTGCCAGCAGTTTAGGGAACGTACTGTTTTTT. It translates to CASSLGNVLFF.

This clonotype has a handful of counts. The rearrangement uses TRBV5-5 and TRBJ2-7; the D gene could be TRBD1 or TRBD2 (5 bases each). Trimming left V 4 bases short and J 2 bases short, with 16 bases between. The germline V gene encodes CDR1 SGHKS and CDR2 YYEKEE (reference sequence). This CDR3 spans 15 amino acids. This CDR3 is CASSKAPGTTYEQYF. For the CDR3, the DNA is TGTGCCAGCAGCAAAGCGCCCGGGACGACCTACGAGCAGTACTTC.

The genes are TRBV4-1 and TRBJ2-5, with 8 nucleotides matching TRBD2. Per the germline V gene, CDR1 is MGHRA and CDR2 is YSYEKL. V lost 3 bases and J lost 5; bases outside the gene matches: 2. The CDR3 is made up of 13 amino acids. In DNA form, the CDR3 reads TGCGCCAGCAGCCATTCTAGCGGGGAGACCCAGTACTTC. It codes for CASSHSSGETQYF.

There are a few counts of this clonotype. The chain uses TRBV10-3 and TRBJ2-5; perhaps D is TRBD1 or TRBD2 (5 bases each). The DNA end favors TRBJ2-1, so the J call may be wrong. In germline, CDR1 is ENHRY, CDR2 SYGVKD. This CDR3 contains 14 residues. CDR3: CATSWDPEVSEQFF. CDR3 sequence (DNA): TGTGCCACCTCCTGGGACCCGGAAGTGAGTGAGCAGTTCTTC.

V and J are TRBV28 and TRBJ2-7; D ambiguous. There are 14 residues in the CDR3. With 4 bases removed from V and 8 bases from J, the gap between germline ends came to 18 bases. Germline V gives CDR1 MDHEN, CDR2 SYDVKM. The CDR3 loop is CASSSLSRNAKQYF. The CDR3 DNA reads TGTGCCAGCAGTTCCCTTTCTCGGAATGCCAAGCAGTACTTC.

The chain joins TRBV28 to TRBJ2-5; 10 bases match TRBD1. The CDR3 runs to 16 residues. The germline V gene encodes CDR1 MDHEN and CDR2 SYDVKM. The V and J ends lost 5 bases and 4 bases, in that order; junction bases with no gene match: 10. The CDR3 DNA follows: TGTGCCAGCAGTGAGACAGGGGGCGGCTTCACAGAGACCCAGTACTTC. Encoded protein: CASSETGGGFTETQYF.

This clonotype was detected ten times or more. V usage is TRBV12-3 or TRBV12-4 and J usage is TRBJ2-7; 11 bases fit TRBD2. CDR3 length equals 15 residues. V trimming: 5 bases; J trimming: 3 bases; junction bases outside the gene matches: 6. CDR3 protein: CASSPPGTSGYEQYF. The CDR3 nucleotides are TGTGCCAGCAGTCCCCCCGGGACTAGCGGCTACGAGCAGTACTTC.

A few counts support this clonotype. The genes are TRBV29-1 and TRBJ2-1; 7 bases line up with TRBD1. Unmatched junction bases numbered 2, after V lost 4 bases and J lost 2 bases. Germline V CDR1 and CDR2: SQVTM, ANQGSEA. This CDR3 is 13 amino acids long. The CDR3 reads CSVVGTAYNEQFF. The CDR3 DNA is TGCAGCGTTGTTGGGACAGCCTACAATGAGCAGTTCTTC.

This clonotype was detected only a few times. V and J are TRBV28 and TRBJ2-7; D is possibly TRBD2 (5 bases). There are 13 residues in the CDR3. V was clipped by 3 bases and J by 3 bases, with 9 bases between them. The germline CDR1 and CDR2 sequences are MDHEN and SYDVKM. The CDR3 loop reads CASSLYEGYEQYF. CDR3 nucleotides: TGTGCCAGCAGTTTGTATGAGGGCTACGAGCAGTACTTC.

This clonotype was seen only a few times. The V call is TRBV3-1, the J call TRBJ2-1, with D unclear. The last part of the DNA fits TRBJ2-5 better; the J call may be wrong. The CDR3 totals 14 residues. Germline loops: CDR1 LGHDT, CDR2 YNNKEL (reference sequence). CDR3 nucleotides: TGTGCCAGCAGCCATCCACCAGGTCGGCAGACCCAGTACTTC. Its translation is CASSHPPGRQTQYF.

The V gene is TRBV6-2 or TRBV6-3, the J gene TRBJ2-5; D is undetermined. CDR3 length: 17 residues. Trimming cost V 1 base and J 0 bases, with 15 bases left between them. Per the germline V gene, CDR1 is MNHEY and CDR2 is SVGEGT. The DNA of the CDR3 is TGTGCCAGCAGTTACTGGCGATCCGCCGGGTACCAAGAGACCCAGTACTTC. This sequence encodes CASSYWRSAGYQETQYF.

This clonotype appeared a few times. This rearrangement joins TRBV5-1 to TRBJ2-1, with TRBD2 matching over 10 bases. V was clipped by 6 bases and J by 2 bases; unmatched bases: 11. Germline CDR1 is SGHRS and CDR2 is YFSETQ. The CDR3 length is 17 residues. The CDR3 is CASTLSSSGGPYNEQFF. The CDR3 DNA reads TGCGCCAGCACCCTGAGTTCTAGCGGGGGCCCCTACAATGAGCAGTTCTTC.

This clonotype was seen a handful of times. This CDR3 is CASSPWDHLNTGELFF. The CDR3 coding sequence is TGTGCCAGCAGCCCTTGGGACCACCTGAACACCGGGGAGCTGTTTTTT. The chain employs TRBV9 and TRBJ2-2; tentatively, D is TRBD1 or TRBD2 (5 bases each). V lost 4 bases and J lost 1, with 14 bases in between. CDR1 and CDR2 from the germline V gene are SGDLS and YYNGEE. This CDR3 has 16 amino acids.

V usage is TRBV6-6 and J usage is TRBJ1-2, with D possibly matching TRBD1 (6 bases). The CDR3 covers 16 residues. The germline V and J ends were trimmed by 2 bases and 5 bases, with 18 bases remaining between them. Per the germline V gene, CDR1 is MNHNY and CDR2 is SVGAGI (reference sequence). The CDR3 DNA is TGTGCCAGCAGTTACGGGGACACGGCTGGCGGATATGGCTACACCTTC. Translating gives CASSYGDTAGGYGYTF.

J is TRBJ2-2 and V is TRBV12-3 or TRBV12-4; TRBD1 matches 7 bases. J gave up 4 bases and V 4 bases, and 9 bases lay outside the gene matches. The CDR3 loop spans 16 amino acids. As DNA, the CDR3 is TGTGCCAGCAGTTCGGGGACAGTGGGTAGCACCGGGGAGCTGTTTTTT. Translation gives CASSSGTVGSTGELFF.

V is TRBV7-2 and J is TRBJ1-5; TRBD1 aligns across 11 bases. The CDR3 covers 14 residues. Germline V gene lookup returns CDR1 SGHTA and CDR2 FQGNSA. The trim removed 5 bases at V and 5 bases at J, leaving 2 bases unmatched. The CDR3 loop reads CASSMDRGHQPQHF. The CDR3 region has the DNA TGTGCCAGCAGCATGGACAGGGGGCATCAGCCCCAGCATTTT.

This chain uses TRBV4-2 with TRBJ2-7; D perhaps matches TRBD1 (6 bases). The germline V and J ends were trimmed by 4 bases and 6 bases, with 13 bases remaining between them. Germline values: CDR1 LGHNA, CDR2 YNFKEQ. The CDR3 contains 13 residues. CDR3 sequence: CASSPSNRVEQYF. CDR3 DNA sequence: TGTGCCAGCAGCCCGTCCAACAGGGTCGAGCAGTACTTC.

This clonotype has only a few counts. With a much larger clone just one base away, this may be a read error. The chain joins TRBV5-1 to TRBJ2-3, with 8 bases lining up with TRBD1. Germline values: CDR1 SGHRS, CDR2 YFSETQ. The V gene end was trimmed by 3 bases and the J gene end by 9 bases; junction bases not matched to a gene: 3. This CDR3 comprises 12 residues. CDR3 sequence reads: CASSWDRTTQYF. The CDR3 DNA follows: TGCGCCAGCAGCTGGGACAGGACCACGCAGTATTTT.

In this sample, this clonotype turned up a few times. V and J are TRBV3-1 and TRBJ1-3, with TRBD1 matching 7 bases. Per germline, CDR1 LGHDT and CDR2 YNNKEL (reference sequence). The V segment lost 4 bases and the J segment 0 bases; nucleotides outside the gene matches: 3. CDR3 length: 15 residues. This chain's CDR3 is CASSRRDSSGNTIYF. The CDR3 region has the DNA TGTGCCAGCAGCCGACGGGACAGCTCTGGAAACACCATATATTTT.

As concerns this clonotype: The germline gene is not matched at one end of the junction; a read error may be the cause. CDR3 nucleotides: TGCGCCAGCAGCCTTCAAAGGGGGAACACTGAAGCCTTCTTT. This codes for CASSLQRGNTEAFF. This rearrangement joins TRBV4-1 to TRBJ1-1, with D perhaps matching TRBD1 (6 bases). The germline CDR1 and CDR2 sequences are MGHRA and YSYEKL. This CDR3 has 14 amino acids.

The V call is TRBV20-1, the J call TRBJ2-1; D call uncertain. The CDR3 loop spans 10 amino acids. With 8 bases removed from V and 7 bases from J, the gap between germline ends came to 9 bases. From germline, CDR1 is DFQATT and CDR2 SNEGSKA (reference sequence). The CDR3 sequence: CSTSRNEQFF. Here the CDR3 DNA reads TGCAGTACCTCTAGGAATGAGCAGTTCTTC.

This clonotype was recorded a few times. This chain links TRBV6-5 with TRBJ1-2, with TRBD1 matching 7 bases. Germline loops: CDR1 MNHEY, CDR2 SVGAGI. Losses at the gene ends were 8 bases for V and 4 bases for J; bases not matched to a gene: 7. The CDR3 runs to 13 residues. CDR3 nucleotides: TGTGCCAGCTCTGGGGACAGCCGCTATGGCTACACCTTC. This sequence encodes CASSGDSRYGYTF.